This T cell receptor (beta chain) was obtained from a study of blood T cell repertoires in COVID-19. Across the study: Specimens from acute and convalescent COVID-19 originated in the United States, Italy and Spain.

The study recruited people aged about 18 to 89 years across around 24 US areas. As regards this clone: This sample includes further DNA sequences coding for the same CDR3.

Data came from immunoSEQ multiplex PCR; TCRdb stores just in-frame clones and leaves some out. The sample shows approximately 210,000 clones, around 86% of them seen only once. This TCR came from a woman in her forties or fifties with acute COVID-19. The source material was PBMCs or T cells enriched from blood (not recorded which).

CDR3 bases: TGTGCCAGCAGCTTAACGCGGGAGACCCAGTACTTC. This sequence encodes CASSLTRETQYF. The chain uses TRBV7-2 and TRBJ2-5, with D unclear. Germline-derived CDR1 and CDR2 are SGHTA and FQGNSA. This CDR3 has 12 amino acids. V was pared by 2 bases and J by 5 bases, with 6 bases between. The variable domain in full, completed from reference TRBV7-2 and TRBJ2-5, reads GAGVSQSPSNKVTEKGKDVELRCDPISGHTALYWYRQSLGQGLEFLIYFQGNSAPDKSGLPSDRFSAERTGGSVSTLTIQRTQQEDSAVYLCASSLTRETQYFGPGTRLLVL.